What follows are 21 T cell receptor beta chains derived from one specimen sequenced in a study of brain metastases from non-small cell lung cancer. Some clones are missing from TCRdb's copy, which holds only in-frame ones; the method was immunoSEQ multiplex PCR. The sample has approximately 4,900 clones, 70% to 80% seen once. The sequencing input was primary lung tumor tissue. Receptors were obtained from a donor at least 40 years old with non-small cell lung cancer.

This clone was recorded once. One end of the junction varies from germline; a read error may be responsible. The chain recombines TRBV5-1 with TRBJ2-7; TRBD1 might be the D (6 bases). The CDR3 spans 14 residues. In germline, CDR1 is SGHRS, CDR2 YFSETQ. Here the CDR3 DNA reads TGCGCCAGCAGCTATGGGACACCTGTCTACAAGCAGTACTTC. Translated: CASSYGTPVYKQYF.

The table lists this clone with a count of one. A much larger clone sits a single nucleotide away, making a read error possible. Other DNA sequences in the same sample also yield this CDR3. The genes are TRBV6-5 and TRBJ2-7, with a possible D match to TRBD2 (6 bases). The CDR3 is made up of 14 amino acids. Germline loops: CDR1 MNHEY, CDR2 SVGAGI. The DNA of the CDR3 is TGTGCTAGCAGTCGACTAGGTCGGTCCTACGAGCAGTACTTC. Encoded protein: CASSRLGRSYEQYF.

The rearrangement links TRBV19 to TRBJ1-1; no clear D. The ends were cut back, 7 bases at V and 0 bases at J, with 12 bases in the middle. The CDR3 extends over 14 amino acids. In germline, CDR1 is LNHDA, CDR2 SQIVND (reference sequence). DNA for the CDR3: TGTGCCAGTACCAAACTACTCATGAACACTGAAGCTTTCTTT. Amino acid sequence: CASTKLLMNTEAFF.

For this clone: A junction end diverges from the germline sequence, so it may reflect a read error. The sample contains more than one DNA sequence encoding this CDR3. V and J are TRBV2 and TRBJ2-7; either TRBD1 or TRBD2 may supply D (6 bases each). Germline-derived CDR1 and CDR2 are SNHLY and FYNNEI. The CDR3 is made up of 12 amino acids. CDR3 DNA: TGTGCTAGCAGTGAGGGGGGCTACGAGCAGTACTTC. As protein: CASSEGGYEQYF.

The chain links TRBV12-5 to TRBJ2-7, with unresolved D. Germline V lookup: CDR1 LGHNT, CDR2 FRNRAP. The CDR3 loop spans 14 amino acids. The V and J ends lost 0 bases and 1 base respectively, with 7 bases between them. The chain's CDR3 is CASGLVPESYEQYF. The CDR3, as DNA: TGTGCTAGTGGTTTGGTACCAGAGTCCTACGAGCAGTACTTC.

V gene TRBV19 combines with J gene TRBJ2-7, with 9 bases identical to TRBD1. The CDR3 extends over 15 amino acids. V was clipped by 5 bases and J by 1 base; unmatched bases: 6. Germline V gives CDR1 LNHDA, CDR2 SQIVND (reference sequence). CDR3 DNA: TGTGCCAGTAGTTGGACAGGGGAAGCTTCCTACGAGCAGTACTTC. Translating gives CASSWTGEASYEQYF. The full variable domain, its missing parts supplied by reference TRBV19 and TRBJ2-7, is DGGITQSPKYLFRKEGQNVTLSCEQNLNHDAMYWYRQDPGQGLRLIYYSQIVNDFQKGDIAEGYSVSREKKESFPLTVTSAQKNPTAFYLCASSWTGEASYEQYFGPGTRLTVT.

V usage is TRBV10-3 and J usage is TRBJ2-4; maybe TRBD1 (5 bases). Germline assignment: CDR1 ENHRY and CDR2 SYGVKD. The CDR3 is 19 amino acids. V was cut by 2 bases and J by 7 bases, with 27 bases left in between. The CDR3 is CAISERQGKGSKKWNIQYF. CDR3 in DNA: TGTGCCATCAGTGAGCGGCAGGGTAAAGGGTCAAAGAAGTGGAACATTCAGTACTTC.

The rearrangement uses TRBV29-1 and TRBJ1-3; TRBD1 matches 7 bases. There are 14 residues in the CDR3. The germline gives CDR1 SQVTM, CDR2 ANQGSEA. Trimming removed 2 bases from V and 2 bases from J; junction bases left unmatched: 3. This CDR3 is CSVELGQTGNTIYF. The CDR3 DNA follows: TGCAGCGTTGAATTGGGACAGACTGGAAACACCATATATTTT.

CDR3 bases: TGTGCCAGCGGACGCGGGGGGGCCTCCTCAGATACGCAGTATTTT. This encodes CASGRGGASSDTQYF. V and J are TRBV6-5 and TRBJ2-3, with TRBD2 matching 9 bases. V was pared by 8 bases and J by 4 bases, with 10 bases of the junction left unmatched. CDR3 length equals 15 residues. The germline gives CDR1 MNHEY, CDR2 SVGAGI.

The rearrangement uses TRBV27 and TRBJ1-1; TRBD1 might be the D (5 bases). Trimming shortened V by 3 bases and J by 5 bases, and 10 bases separated the two germline ends. The CDR3 sequence is 13 residues long. Germline V gene lookup returns CDR1 MNHEY and CDR2 SMNVEV (reference sequence). In DNA form, the CDR3 reads TGTGCCAGCAGTTTGGGACGGGGGACTGAAGCTTTCTTT. As protein: CASSLGRGTEAFF.

The CDR3 sequence: CASRDTRNQPQHF. In DNA form, the CDR3 reads TGTGCCAGCAGGGACACCCGCAATCAGCCCCAGCATTTT. The rearrangement links TRBV2 to TRBJ1-5; the D gene is possibly TRBD1 (5 bases). V shed 6 bases and J shed 2 bases, with 8 bases lying between them. Looked up from germline, CDR1 is SNHLY and CDR2 is FYNNEI. CDR3 length: 13 amino acids.

The rearrangement uses TRBV28 and TRBJ1-6; 8 bases agree with TRBD1. J lost 10 bases, V lost 5 bases, and 7 bases had no gene match. The CDR3 has 14 amino acids. Germline V gene data show CDR1 as MDHEN and CDR2 as SYDVKM. The CDR3 loop is CASSTQGGQSPLHF. CDR3 DNA sequence: TGTGCCAGCAGTACACAGGGGGGTCAGTCACCCCTCCACTTT.

The chain recombines TRBV12-2 with TRBJ2-1; the table names TRBD2, a call not compared with the DNA. TRBV12-2 is described as a pseudogene. This CDR3 has 13 amino acids. Here the CDR3 reads CASRFGEHNEQFF. DNA of the CDR3: TGTGCAAGTCGCTTCGGGGAGCACAATGAGCAGTTCTTC.

The chain employs TRBV19 and TRBJ1-1; 8 bases are shared with TRBD1. The V segment lost 7 bases and the J segment 4 bases; nucleotides outside the gene matches: 8. Germline V gives CDR1 LNHDA, CDR2 SQIVND (reference sequence). The CDR3 is made up of 14 amino acids. The CDR3: CASTGQGEATEAFF. CDR3 nucleotides: TGTGCCAGTACTGGACAGGGTGAAGCCACTGAAGCTTTCTTT.

The chain joins TRBV4-3 to TRBJ2-3, with D tentatively TRBD2 (5 bases). There are 19 residues in the CDR3. Trimming removed 0 bases from V and 1 base from J, with 20 bases in between. The germline CDR1 and CDR2 sequences are LGHNA and YSLEER. This CDR3 is CASSQEFPTTSVGTDTQYF. In DNA, the CDR3 is TGCGCCAGCAGCCAAGAATTCCCCACCACTAGTGTAGGCACAGATACGCAGTATTTT.

The rearrangement uses TRBV3-1 (or the pseudogene TRBV3-2) and TRBJ1-4, with D unresolved. CDR1 LGHDT and CDR2 YNNKEL come from the germline V gene (reference sequence). The CDR3 length is 13 residues. V dropped 0 bases and J dropped 8 bases, with 7 bases sitting between them. The CDR3, as DNA: TGTGCCAGCAGCCAAGATTACCGAGAAAAACTGTTTTTT. Its protein product is CASSQDYREKLFF.

The CDR3 coding sequence is TGCGCCAGCAGCCAAGATTATTCAGGGGCGGGGGGCTACACCTTC. Translated, it gives CASSQDYSGAGGYTF. The chain joins TRBV4-1 to TRBJ1-2, with a weak D call TRBD1 (6 bases). CDR3 size: 15 residues. Germline V gene lookup returns CDR1 MGHRA and CDR2 YSYEKL. Between the trimmed V and J ends, which lost 0 bases and 8 bases, there was a span of 16 bases.

V and J are TRBV18 and TRBJ1-1; TRBD1 matches at 7 bases. The CDR3 extends over 15 amino acids. Germline CDR1 and CDR2: KGHSH and LQKENI. With 2 bases clipped from V and 3 bases from J, the junction kept 6 bases outside the gene matches. The CDR3 is CASSPIQGEHTEAFF. The CDR3 coding sequence is TGTGCCAGCTCACCAATTCAGGGGGAACACACTGAAGCTTTCTTT.

The chain uses TRBV7-9 and TRBJ2-1, with D possibly being TRBD1 (6 bases). Trimming took 2 bases from V and 6 from J, leaving 14 bases between them. Germline V gene lookup returns CDR1 SEHNR and CDR2 FQNEAQ (reference sequence). The CDR3 covers 15 residues. This chain's CDR3 is CASSLTQGFLNEQFF. CDR3 nucleotide sequence: TGTGCCAGCAGCTTAACACAGGGTTTCCTCAATGAGCAGTTCTTC.

V is TRBV4-3 and J is TRBJ2-2, with 7 bases fitting TRBD2. The V segment lost 0 bases and the J segment 9 bases; nucleotides outside the gene matches: 7. This CDR3 contains 15 residues. The germline gives CDR1 LGHNA, CDR2 YSLEER. The CDR3 sequence: CASSQDETSVRELFF. The CDR3 DNA reads TGCGCCAGCAGCCAAGATGAAACTAGCGTCCGGGAGCTGTTTTTT.

The chain employs TRBV6-5 and TRBJ1-5; no clear D. Germline V lookup: CDR1 MNHEY, CDR2 SVGAGI. The V gene lost 7 bases and the J gene lost 4 bases, with 14 bases spanning the gap. The CDR3 covers 14 residues. The CDR3 loop reads CASTPRLENQPQHF. Written as DNA, the CDR3 is TGTGCCAGCACTCCCCGACTGGAAAATCAGCCCCAGCATTTT.